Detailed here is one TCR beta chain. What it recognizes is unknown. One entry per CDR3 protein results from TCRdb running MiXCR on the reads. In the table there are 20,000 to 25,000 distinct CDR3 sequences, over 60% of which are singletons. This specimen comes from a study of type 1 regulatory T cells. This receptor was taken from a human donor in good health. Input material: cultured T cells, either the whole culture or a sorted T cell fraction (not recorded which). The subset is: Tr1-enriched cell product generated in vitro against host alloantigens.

The CDR3 DNA reads TGTGCCAGCAGCGACACTCCTTTCTCTGGAAACACCATATATTTT. This sequence encodes CASSDTPFSGNTIYF. The chain couples TRBV3-1 to TRBJ1-3; D remains unclear. The CDR3 runs to 15 residues. V lost 5 bases and J 0 bases, leaving 11 bases between the germline ends. Looked up from germline, CDR1 is LGHDT and CDR2 is YNNKEL (reference sequence).